This TCR beta chain was captured by sequencing in a study of technical replicates of blood from several donors. The CDR3 has 12 residues. The V end lost 4 bases, the J end lost 8 bases, and 12 bases lay between the germline ends. Germline CDR1 GTSNPN, CDR2 SVGIG (reference sequence). The method was immunoSEQ multiplex PCR; TCRdb's version includes in-frame clones alone and lacks a portion of them. This table holds roughly 87,000 clones, around 96% found once. This rearrangement joins TRBV30 to TRBJ2-1; D remains ambiguous. The clonotype was recovered from a human donor in good health. The sequenced sample was T cells isolated from PBMCs. The CDR3 bases are TGTGCCTGGACGATTACGGTCGATGAGCAGTTCTTC. This sequence encodes CAWTITVDEQFF.